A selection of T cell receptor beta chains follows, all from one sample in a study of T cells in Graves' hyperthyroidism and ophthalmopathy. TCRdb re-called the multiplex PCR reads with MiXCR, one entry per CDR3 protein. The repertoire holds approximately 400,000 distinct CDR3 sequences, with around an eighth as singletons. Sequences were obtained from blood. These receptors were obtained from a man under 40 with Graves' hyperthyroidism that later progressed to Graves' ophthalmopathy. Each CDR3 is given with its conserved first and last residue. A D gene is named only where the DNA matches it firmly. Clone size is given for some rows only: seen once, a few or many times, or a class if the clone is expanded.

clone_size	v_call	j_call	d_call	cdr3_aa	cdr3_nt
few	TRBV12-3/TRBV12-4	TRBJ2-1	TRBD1	CASNPIPGQATTSYNEQFF	TGTGCCAGCAATCCTATACCGGGACAGGCGACAACCTCCTACAATGAGCAGTTCTTC
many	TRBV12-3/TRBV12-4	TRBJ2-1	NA	CASSLSTPRVNEQFF	TGTGCCAGCAGTTTGTCGACACCCAGGGTCAATGAGCAGTTCTTC
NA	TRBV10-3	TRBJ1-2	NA	CAISEGPGPMYGYTF	TGTGCCATCAGTGAGGGGCCAGGCCCGATGTATGGCTACACCTTC
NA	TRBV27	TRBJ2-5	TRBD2	CASSSGLGGQETQYF	TGTGCCAGCAGTTCAGGACTGGGGGGGCAAGAGACCCAGTACTTC
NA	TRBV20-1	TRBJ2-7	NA	CSAPSRQNYEQYF	TGCAGTGCCCCCTCCCGACAGAACTACGAGCAGTACTTC
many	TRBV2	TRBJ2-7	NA	CASTEKTGPSEEQYF	TGTGCCAGCACCGAAAAGACAGGCCCCTCGGAGGAGCAGTACTTC
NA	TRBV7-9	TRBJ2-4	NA	CASSFSGIKNIQYF	TGTGCCAGCAGCTTTTCGGGGATCAAAAACATTCAGTACTTC
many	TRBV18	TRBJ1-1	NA	CASSPRSTEAFF	TGTGCCAGCAGTCCCAGGTCTACTGAAGCTTTCTTT
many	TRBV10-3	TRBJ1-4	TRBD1	CAISEHTRDRSTNEKLFF	TGTGCCATCAGTGAGCACACACGGGACAGATCAACTAATGAAAAACTGTTTTTT
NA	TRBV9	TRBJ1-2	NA	CASSVRGGVDGYTF	TGTGCCAGCAGCGTACGCGGGGGCGTAGATGGCTACACCTTC
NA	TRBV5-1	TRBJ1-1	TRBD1	CASSPGQGVPNTEAFF	TGCGCCAGCAGCCCCGGACAGGGTGTCCCGAACACTGAAGCTTTCTTT
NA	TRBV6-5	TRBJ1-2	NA	CASSYDFYGYTF	TGTGCCAGCAGTTACGATTTCTATGGCTACACCTTC
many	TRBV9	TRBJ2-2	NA	CASSVVTNGELFF	TGTGCCAGCAGCGTAGTTACTAACGGGGAGCTGTTTTTT
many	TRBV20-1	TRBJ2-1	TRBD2	CSARDWRGDDNEQFF	TGCAGTGCTAGAGATTGGCGGGGGGATGACAATGAGCAGTTCTTC
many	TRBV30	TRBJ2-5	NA	CAWSYWTEQETQYF	TGTGCCTGGAGTTACTGGACTGAACAAGAGACCCAGTACTTC
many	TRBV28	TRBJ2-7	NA	CASSPNAYEQYF	TGTGCCAGCAGTCCAAATGCGTACGAGCAGTACTTC